Following are 23 T cell receptor beta chains from one sample sequenced in a study of cytomegalovirus exposure and HLA in healthy donors. The PCR used 60 Vbeta and 13 Jbeta primers. Profiled with immunoSEQ multiplex PCR; TCRdb holds only in-frame clones, not every one. Of 60,000 to 75,000 clones listed, approximately 71% are singletons. The sequenced material came from PBMCs. Receptor source: a man aged 50 or older in good health and CMV-seronegative.

V is TRBV11-2 and J is TRBJ1-6; D ambiguous. This CDR3 comprises 13 residues. CDR1 is SGHAT and CDR2 is FQNNGV in the germline V gene. The ends were cut back, 1 base at V and 8 bases at J, with 6 bases in the middle. The CDR3 DNA reads TGTGCCAGCAGCTTAGTGGGCTATTCACCCCTCCACTTT. Translation gives CASSLVGYSPLHF.

V and J are TRBV7-2 and TRBJ1-1; possibly TRBD1 for D (6 bases). The CDR3 has 14 residues. The V gene lost 6 bases and the J gene lost 1 base, with 12 bases spanning the gap. Germline CDR1 reads SGHTA; CDR2 reads FQGNSA. CDR3: CASSPPTGNTEAFF. CDR3 DNA: TGTGCCAGCAGTCCCCCGACAGGGAACACTGAAGCTTTCTTT.

This clone was seen a few times. The rearrangement joins TRBV30 to TRBJ2-2; 10 nucleotides match TRBD2. CDR1 and CDR2 from the germline V gene are GTSNPN and SVGIG (reference sequence). This CDR3 region has 16 residues. J gave up 5 bases and V 1 base, and 7 bases lay outside the gene matches. As DNA, the CDR3 is TGTGCCTGGAGTGGCCTAGCGGGGGCCCCAACCGGGGAGCTGTTTTTT. As protein: CAWSGLAGAPTGELFF. The full variable domain, completed using reference TRBV30 and TRBJ2-2, is SQTIHQWPATLVQPVGSPLSLECTVEGTSNPNLYWYRQAAGRGLQLLFYSVGIGQISSEVPQNLSASRPQDRQFILSSKKLLLSDSGFYLCAWSGLAGAPTGELFFGEGSRLTVL.

This clone was seen a handful of times. This chain joins TRBV29-1 and TRBJ1-4; 7 bases are shared with TRBD1. The CDR3 extends over 13 amino acids. Germline CDR1 SQVTM, CDR2 ANQGSEA. After removal of 5 bases from V and 3 bases from J, the junction contained 3 bases not matched to a gene. As DNA, the CDR3 is TGCAGCGTTCGACAGGGAGCTAATGAAAAACTGTTTTTT. Encoded protein: CSVRQGANEKLFF. The whole variable domain, remainder taken from reference TRBV29-1 and TRBJ1-4, is SAVISQKPSRDICQRGTSLTIQCQVDSQVTMMFWYRQQPGQSLTLIATANQGSEATYESGFVIDKFPISRPNLTFSTLTVSNMSPEDSSIYLCSVRQGANEKLFFGSGTQLSVL.

CDR3 sequence: CASSPGSANYGYTF. The CDR3 nucleotides are TGTGCCAGCAGTCCGGGATCAGCTAACTATGGCTACACCTTC. The chain combines TRBV11-2 with TRBJ1-2, with no clear D. Trimming left V 6 bases short and J 0 bases short, with 11 bases between. Per the germline V gene, CDR1 is SGHAT and CDR2 is FQNNGV. The CDR3 consists of 14 residues.

V and J are TRBV6-6 and TRBJ1-1, with a weak D call TRBD1 (6 bases). Germline CDR1 reads MNHNY; CDR2 reads SVGAGI (reference sequence). The CDR3 covers 11 residues. Trimming stripped 6 bases from V and 6 bases from J, with 8 bases between. The CDR3: CASRTGAEAFF. The DNA for the CDR3 is TGTGCCAGCAGGACAGGCGCTGAAGCTTTCTTT.

The chain recombines TRBV7-9 with TRBJ1-4; D gene ambiguous. Germline CDR1 reads SEHNR; CDR2 reads FQNEAQ (reference sequence). V lost 5 bases and J 0 bases, leaving 4 bases between the germline ends. There are 13 residues in the CDR3. In DNA, the CDR3 is TGTGCCAGCAGCACTACAACTAATGAAAAACTGTTTTTT. As protein: CASSTTTNEKLFF.

This sequence joins TRBV30 and TRBJ2-5; 7 bases map to TRBD2. The CDR3 is 16 residues long. Germline V gene sequence: CDR1 GTSNPN, CDR2 SVGIG (reference sequence). Trimming took 2 bases from V and 1 from J; bases not matched to a gene: 10. The CDR3 loop is CAWSRWASGVQETQYF. CDR3 DNA sequence: TGTGCCTGGAGTAGGTGGGCTAGCGGAGTCCAAGAGACCCAGTACTTC. Together with reference TRBV30 and TRBJ2-5, the CDR3 gives the full variable domain: SQTIHQWPATLVQPVGSPLSLECTVEGTSNPNLYWYRQAAGRGLQLLFYSVGIGQISSEVPQNLSASRPQDRQFILSSKKLLLSDSGFYLCAWSRWASGVQETQYFGPGTRLLVL.

J is TRBJ1-6 and V is TRBV27, with unresolved D. Trimming shortened V by 6 bases and J by 6 bases, and 9 bases separated the two germline ends. The CDR3 has 13 amino acids. Germline V gives CDR1 MNHEY, CDR2 SMNVEV (reference sequence). The CDR3 loop is CASRAQPNSPLHF. CDR3 DNA sequence: TGTGCCAGCAGGGCACAGCCTAATTCACCCCTCCACTTT.

CDR3 sequence: CASSLAGGLYEQYF. The DNA of the CDR3 is TGTGCCAGCAGCTTAGCGGGGGGCCTCTACGAGCAGTACTTC. The chain combines TRBV5-6 with TRBJ2-7; 9 bases agree with TRBD2. V gave up 2 bases and J gave up 3 bases; unmatched junction bases: 3. CDR1 is SGHDT and CDR2 is YYEEEE in the germline V gene. The CDR3 runs 14 residues.

The V call is TRBV6-1, the J call TRBJ1-1; D may be TRBD1 (5 bases). This CDR3 comprises 15 residues. Germline values: CDR1 MNHNS, CDR2 SASEGT. The germline V and J ends were trimmed by 6 bases and 4 bases, with 18 bases remaining between them. The CDR3 DNA follows: TGTGCCAGCAGCTACCTGGGGGGGGTGGGCACTGAAGCTTTCTTT. It is translated as CASSYLGGVGTEAFF.

The table lists this clone with a count of one. The chain joins TRBV27 to TRBJ2-7; 9 bases are a match to TRBD1. Germline V lookup: CDR1 MNHEY, CDR2 SMNVEV (reference sequence). The CDR3 has 13 amino acids. Trimming cost V 3 bases and J 9 bases; bases outside gene matches: 6. In DNA form, the CDR3 reads TGTGCCAGCAGTTTCCTCGGACAGGGGAGGCAGTACTTC. Translated, it gives CASSFLGQGRQYF.

The rearrangement links TRBV5-4 to TRBJ2-7; 7 nucleotides line up with TRBD2. J lost 3 bases, V lost 4 bases, and 7 bases had no gene match. CDR3 length: 14 amino acids. From germline, CDR1 is SGHNT and CDR2 YYREEE (reference sequence). The CDR3 DNA is TGTGCCAGCAGCGCCAGTGGCGGGGGCTACGAGCAGTACTTC. Translation: CASSASGGGYEQYF.

This clone was recorded a few times. This chain uses TRBV9 with TRBJ2-1, with 9 positions matching TRBD1. The CDR3 extends over 15 amino acids. Germline values: CDR1 SGDLS, CDR2 YYNGEE. V lost 0 bases to trimming and J lost 7 bases; unmatched junction nucleotides: 5. As DNA, the CDR3 is TGTGCCAGCAGCGTAGCAGCGACAGGGGGGAATGAGCAGTTCTTC. It translates to CASSVAATGGNEQFF. Full variable domain (remainder filled in from reference TRBV9 and TRBJ2-1): DSGVTQTPKHLITATGQRVTLRCSPRSGDLSVYWYQQSLDQGLQFLIQYYNGEERAKGNILERFSAQQFPDLHSELNLSSLELGDSALYFCASSVAATGGNEQFFGPGTRLTVL.

This clone has a handful of counts. This chain connects TRBV6-4 to TRBJ1-2; D ambiguous. This CDR3 comprises 18 residues. V was trimmed by 3 bases and J by 4 bases, leaving 24 bases between them. In germline, CDR1 is MRHNA, CDR2 SNTAGT. In nucleotides, the CDR3 is TGTGCCAGCAGTGAAGCGCGTGTACTAACACTTAGGCGCTATGGCTACACCTTC. It translates to CASSEARVLTLRRYGYTF.

This rearrangement joins TRBV30 to TRBJ2-1; 12 nucleotides line up with TRBD2. Germline V gene sequence: CDR1 GTSNPN, CDR2 SVGIG (reference sequence). V trimming: 0 bases; J trimming: 4 bases; junction bases outside the gene matches: 4. The CDR3 extends over 16 amino acids. The CDR3 protein is CAWSVLAGGPYNEQFF. The CDR3 coding sequence is TGTGCCTGGAGTGTACTAGCGGGGGGCCCGTACAATGAGCAGTTCTTC.

This clone showed up just a few times. The chain employs TRBV30 and TRBJ2-2, with D possibly TRBD2 on 6 matching bases. Trimming took 8 bases from V and 0 from J, leaving 16 bases between them. Germline V lookup: CDR1 GTSNPN, CDR2 SVGIG (reference sequence). This CDR3 has 15 amino acids. CDR3 region: CARKPSGANTGELFF. In DNA, the CDR3 is TGTGCCCGTAAACCGTCGGGGGCGAACACCGGGGAGCTGTTTTTT.

The V call is TRBV10-3, the J call TRBJ2-7; TRBD1 aligns across 9 bases. CDR1 and CDR2 (germline): ENHRY, SYGVKD. V lost 5 bases and J lost 2; bases outside the gene matches: 13. The CDR3 contains 17 residues. CDR3 bases: TGTGCCATCAGTTCCGACACGGACAGGGGCACCCCCTACGAGCAGTACTTC. Protein sequence: CAISSDTDRGTPYEQYF.

This clone was seen a few times. The V gene is TRBV7-6, the J gene TRBJ2-7; 7 bases are shared with TRBD1. The CDR3 totals 15 residues. Germline trimming cut 5 bases from V and 4 bases from J; bases unmatched to any gene: 11. Per germline, CDR1 SGHVS and CDR2 FNYEAQ. The chain's CDR3 is CASSRGAGGRYEQYF. The CDR3 nucleotides are TGTGCCAGCAGCCGAGGGGCAGGGGGTAGGTACGAGCAGTACTTC.

The chain combines TRBV7-8 with TRBJ1-2; D gene uncertain. The germline CDR1 and CDR2 sequences are SGHVS and FQNEAQ. V dropped 5 bases and J dropped 8 bases, with 15 bases sitting between them. This CDR3 is built from 13 residues. In nucleotides, the CDR3 is TGTGCCAGCAGCGCCTGGCAGTCGGGGGGCTACACCTTC. It is translated as CASSAWQSGGYTF.

This chain uses TRBV5-1 with TRBJ1-2; 7 nucleotides align to TRBD1. The CDR3 spans 15 residues. The V and J ends lost 1 base and 3 bases, in that order; junction bases with no gene match: 6. Germline CDR1 SGHRS, CDR2 YFSETQ. CDR3 amino acids: CASSLLAGGDYGYTF. CDR3 in DNA: TGCGCCAGCAGCTTGTTGGCAGGGGGAGACTATGGCTACACCTTC.

The chain links TRBV10-3 to TRBJ2-7; D remains unclear. The V gene lost 4 bases and the J gene lost 1 base, with 8 bases spanning the gap. Germline lookup yields CDR1 ENHRY and CDR2 SYGVKD. The CDR3 is made up of 13 amino acids. The CDR3 region is CAISVPSSYEQYF. For the CDR3, the DNA is TGTGCCATCAGTGTTCCGTCTTCCTACGAGCAGTACTTC.

J is TRBJ2-1 and V is TRBV27; 8 nucleotides match TRBD2. This CDR3 has 15 amino acids. The V segment lost 7 bases and the J segment 7 bases; nucleotides outside the gene matches: 12. Germline loops: CDR1 MNHEY, CDR2 SMNVEV (reference sequence). The CDR3 is CASTRYGGAMNEQFF. The CDR3 region has the DNA TGTGCCAGCACCCGTTACGGGGGGGCGATGAATGAGCAGTTCTTC.